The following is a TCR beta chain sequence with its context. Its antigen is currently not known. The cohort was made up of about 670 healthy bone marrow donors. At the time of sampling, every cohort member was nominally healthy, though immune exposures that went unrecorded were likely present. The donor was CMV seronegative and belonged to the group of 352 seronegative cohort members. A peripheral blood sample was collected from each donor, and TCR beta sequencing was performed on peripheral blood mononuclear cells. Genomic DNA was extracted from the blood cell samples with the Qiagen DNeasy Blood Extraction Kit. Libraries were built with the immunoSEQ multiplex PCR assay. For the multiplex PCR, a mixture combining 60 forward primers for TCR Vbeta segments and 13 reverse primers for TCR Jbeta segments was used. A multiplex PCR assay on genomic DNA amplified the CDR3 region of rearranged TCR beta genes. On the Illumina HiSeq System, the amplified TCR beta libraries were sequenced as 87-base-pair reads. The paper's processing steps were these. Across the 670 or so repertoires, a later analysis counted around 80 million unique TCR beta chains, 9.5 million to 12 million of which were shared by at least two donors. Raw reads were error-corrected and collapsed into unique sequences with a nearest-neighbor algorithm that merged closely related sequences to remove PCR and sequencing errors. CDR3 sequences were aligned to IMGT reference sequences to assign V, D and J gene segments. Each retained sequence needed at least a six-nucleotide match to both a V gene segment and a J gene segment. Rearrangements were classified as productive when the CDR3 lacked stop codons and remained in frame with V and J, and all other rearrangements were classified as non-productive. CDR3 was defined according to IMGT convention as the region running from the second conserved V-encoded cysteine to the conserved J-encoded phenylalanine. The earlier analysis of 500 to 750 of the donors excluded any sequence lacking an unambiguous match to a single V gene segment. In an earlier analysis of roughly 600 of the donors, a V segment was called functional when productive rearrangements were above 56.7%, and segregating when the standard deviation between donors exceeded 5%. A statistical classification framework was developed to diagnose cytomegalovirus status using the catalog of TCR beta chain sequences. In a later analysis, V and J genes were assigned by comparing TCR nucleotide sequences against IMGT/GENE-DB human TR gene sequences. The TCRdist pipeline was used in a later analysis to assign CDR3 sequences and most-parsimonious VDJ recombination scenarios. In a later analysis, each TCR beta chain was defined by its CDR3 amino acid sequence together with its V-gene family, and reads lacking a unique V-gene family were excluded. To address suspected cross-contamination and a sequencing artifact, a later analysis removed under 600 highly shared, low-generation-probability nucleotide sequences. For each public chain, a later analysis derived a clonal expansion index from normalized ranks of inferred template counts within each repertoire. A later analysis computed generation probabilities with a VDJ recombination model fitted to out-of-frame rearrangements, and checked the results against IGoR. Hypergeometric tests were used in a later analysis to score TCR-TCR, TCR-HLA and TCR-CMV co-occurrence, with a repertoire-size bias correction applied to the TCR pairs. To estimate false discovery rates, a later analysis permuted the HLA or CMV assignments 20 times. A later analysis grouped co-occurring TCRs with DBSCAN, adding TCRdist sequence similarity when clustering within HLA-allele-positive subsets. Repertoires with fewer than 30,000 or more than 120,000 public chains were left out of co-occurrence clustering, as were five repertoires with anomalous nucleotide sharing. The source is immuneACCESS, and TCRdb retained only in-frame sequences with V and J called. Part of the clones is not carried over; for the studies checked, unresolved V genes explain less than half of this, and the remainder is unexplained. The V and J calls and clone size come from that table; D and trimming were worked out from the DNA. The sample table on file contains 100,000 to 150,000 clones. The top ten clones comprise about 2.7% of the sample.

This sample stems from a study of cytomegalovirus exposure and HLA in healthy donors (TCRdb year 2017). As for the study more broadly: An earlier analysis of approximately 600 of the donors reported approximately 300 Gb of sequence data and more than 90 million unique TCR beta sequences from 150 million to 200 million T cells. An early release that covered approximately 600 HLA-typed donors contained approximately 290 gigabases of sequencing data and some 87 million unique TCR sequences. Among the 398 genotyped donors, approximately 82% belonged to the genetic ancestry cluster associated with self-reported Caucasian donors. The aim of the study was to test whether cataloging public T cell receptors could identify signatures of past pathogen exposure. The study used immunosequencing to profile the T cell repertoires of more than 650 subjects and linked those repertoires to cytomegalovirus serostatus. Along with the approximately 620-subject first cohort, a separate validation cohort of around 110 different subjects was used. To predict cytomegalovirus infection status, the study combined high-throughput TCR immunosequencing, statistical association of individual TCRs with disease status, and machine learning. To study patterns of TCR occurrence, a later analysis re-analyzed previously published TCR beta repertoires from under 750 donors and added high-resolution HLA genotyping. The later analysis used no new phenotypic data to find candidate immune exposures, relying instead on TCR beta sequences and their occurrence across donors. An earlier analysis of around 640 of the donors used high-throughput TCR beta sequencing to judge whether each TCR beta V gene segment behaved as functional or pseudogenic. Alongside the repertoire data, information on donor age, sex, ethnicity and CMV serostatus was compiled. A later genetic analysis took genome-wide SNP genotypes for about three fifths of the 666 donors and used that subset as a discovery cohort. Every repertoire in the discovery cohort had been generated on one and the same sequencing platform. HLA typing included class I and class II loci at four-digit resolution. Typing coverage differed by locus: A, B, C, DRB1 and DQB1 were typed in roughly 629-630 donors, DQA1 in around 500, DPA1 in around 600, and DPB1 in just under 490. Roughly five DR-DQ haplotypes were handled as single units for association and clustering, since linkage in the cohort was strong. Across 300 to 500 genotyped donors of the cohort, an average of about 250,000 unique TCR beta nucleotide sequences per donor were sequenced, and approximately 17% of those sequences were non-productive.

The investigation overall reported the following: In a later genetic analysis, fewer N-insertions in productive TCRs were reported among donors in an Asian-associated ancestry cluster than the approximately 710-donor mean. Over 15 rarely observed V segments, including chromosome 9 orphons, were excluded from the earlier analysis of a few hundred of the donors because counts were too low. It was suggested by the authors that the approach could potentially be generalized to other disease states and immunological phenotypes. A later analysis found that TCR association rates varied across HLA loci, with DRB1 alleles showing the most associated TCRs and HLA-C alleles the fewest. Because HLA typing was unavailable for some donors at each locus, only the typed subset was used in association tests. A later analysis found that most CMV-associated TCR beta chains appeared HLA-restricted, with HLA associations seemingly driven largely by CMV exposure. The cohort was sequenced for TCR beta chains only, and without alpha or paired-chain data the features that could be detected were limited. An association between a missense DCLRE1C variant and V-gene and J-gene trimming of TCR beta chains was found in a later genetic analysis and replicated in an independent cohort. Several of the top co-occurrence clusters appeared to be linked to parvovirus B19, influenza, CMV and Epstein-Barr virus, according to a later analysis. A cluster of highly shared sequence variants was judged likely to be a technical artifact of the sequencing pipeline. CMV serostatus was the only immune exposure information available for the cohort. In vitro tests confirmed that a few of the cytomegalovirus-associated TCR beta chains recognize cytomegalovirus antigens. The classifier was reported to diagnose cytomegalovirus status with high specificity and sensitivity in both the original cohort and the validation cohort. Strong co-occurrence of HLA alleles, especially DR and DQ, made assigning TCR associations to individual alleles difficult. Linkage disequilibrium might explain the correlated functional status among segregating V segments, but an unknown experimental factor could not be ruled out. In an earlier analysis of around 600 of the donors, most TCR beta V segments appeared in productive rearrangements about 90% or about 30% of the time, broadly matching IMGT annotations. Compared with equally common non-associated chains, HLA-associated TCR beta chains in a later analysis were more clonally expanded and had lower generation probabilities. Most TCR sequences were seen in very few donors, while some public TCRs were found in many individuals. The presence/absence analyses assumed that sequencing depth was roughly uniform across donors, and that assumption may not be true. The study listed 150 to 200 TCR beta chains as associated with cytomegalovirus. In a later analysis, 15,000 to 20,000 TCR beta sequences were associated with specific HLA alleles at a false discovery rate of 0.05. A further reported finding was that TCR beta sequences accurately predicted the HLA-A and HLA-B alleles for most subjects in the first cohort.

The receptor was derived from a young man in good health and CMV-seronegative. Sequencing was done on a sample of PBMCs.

The CDR3 corresponds to CSVETSATNEKLFF. The DNA reads as follows: TGCAGCGTTGAAACGAGTGCAACTAATGAAAAACTGTTTTTT. The V and J segments used are TRBV29-1 and TRBJ1-4, with no confident D gene call. In the germline V gene, CDR1 corresponds to SQVTM and CDR2 to ANQGSEA. V was cut back by 2 bases and J by 0 bases, leaving a gap of 7 bases between them. The CDR3 spans 14 residues, from the cysteine through the phenylalanine. The read is trimmed to its CDR3 DNA, 42 bases read in frame from base 1.